This T cell receptor beta chain was sequenced in a study of blood T cell repertoires in COVID-19. Turning to the study itself: Whether acute or convalescent, the COVID-19 samples came from the United States, Italy and Spain.

V was pared by 6 bases and J by 2 bases, with 7 bases between. The CDR3 is made up of 12 amino acids. CDR1 and CDR2 (germline): MNHEY, SVGEGT. Data came from immunoSEQ multiplex PCR; TCRdb stores just in-frame clones and leaves some out. The sample contains approximately 59,000 clones, about 81% of which appear only once. This TCR came from an elderly man with acute or convalescent COVID-19. Sample: peripheral blood. This chain joins TRBV6-2 or TRBV6-3 and TRBJ1-2; a possible D gene is TRBD1 (5 bases). The CDR3 region is CASSDRNYGYTF. CDR3 DNA: TGTGCCAGCAGCGACAGAAACTATGGCTACACCTTC.